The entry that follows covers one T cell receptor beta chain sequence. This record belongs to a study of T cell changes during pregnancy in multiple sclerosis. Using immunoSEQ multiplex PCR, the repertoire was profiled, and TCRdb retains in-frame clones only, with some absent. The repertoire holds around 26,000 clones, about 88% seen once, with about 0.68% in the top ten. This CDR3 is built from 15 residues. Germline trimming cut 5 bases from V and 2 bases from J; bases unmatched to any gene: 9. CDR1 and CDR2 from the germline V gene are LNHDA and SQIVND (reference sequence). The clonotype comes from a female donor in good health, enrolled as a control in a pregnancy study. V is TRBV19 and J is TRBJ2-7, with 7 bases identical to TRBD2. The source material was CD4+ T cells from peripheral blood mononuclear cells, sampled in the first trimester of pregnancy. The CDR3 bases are TGTGCCAGTAGTCCCGTCTCTAGCGGAGCCTACGAGCAGTACTTC. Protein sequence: CASSPVSSGAYEQYF.